This is a list of T cell receptor beta chains from one sample in a study of monozygotic twins with cystic fibrosis. Repertoires were generated with immunoSEQ multiplex PCR, while TCRdb's copy carries only in-frame clones and drops some. Seen here are 25,000 to 35,000 clones, around 81% observed once, and the top ten hold about 1%. Input material: blood. These TCRs come from a girl aged 2-10 years with cystic fibrosis. CDR3s leave out the opening cysteine and the closing phenylalanine or tryptophan. Fields, in order: V gene, CDR3 protein.

TRBV27	ASSLKTALSPLH
TRBV11-2	ASSKDRGTQPQH
TRBV9	ASSVVGSGNYGYT
TRBV19	ATRIGANTEAF
TRBV6-5	ASSRQGLNQPQH
TRBV5-1	ASSLGPKTEGANYGYT
TRBV10-3	AISDRGLADNLAKNIQY
TRBV29-1	SVGKDNTEAF
TRBV29-1	SVEDHDSYEQY
TRBV19	ASSIKRSFISYNEQF
TRBV10-3	ASGRVAGGSYEQY
TRBV2	ATRDREVHEQY
TRBV15	ATSRDVASGSTEQY